This TCR beta chain was recovered during a study of T-cell reconstitution after alpha-beta-depleted transplantation in children. The library targeted TCRbeta and was prepared with unique molecular identifiers. A single record per CDR3 protein comes from TCRdb applying MiXCR to the PCR reads. The top ten clones hold 0.75% to 0.85% of a sample with around 670,000 distinct CDR3 sequences, 10% to 15% of them seen once. This specimen was PBMCs, taken before TCRalphabeta/CD19-depleted stem cell transplant. This TCR was sampled from a girl aged 2 to 9 with congenital amegakaryocytic thrombocytopenia, due to receive a stem cell transplant.

Written as DNA, the CDR3 is TGCGCCAGCAGCCAACGGACTAGCGGGGGTAGCACAGATACGCAGTATTTT. It is translated as CASSQRTSGGSTDTQYF. J is TRBJ2-3 and V is TRBV4-1, with 13 bases aligning to TRBD2. The V and J ends lost 2 bases and 0 bases, in that order; junction bases with no gene match: 2. Germline CDR1 and CDR2: MGHRA and YSYEKL. The CDR3 length is 17 residues.